Given below is one T cell receptor beta chain in context. This sample is part of a study of blood T cell repertoires in COVID-19. About the study: Sites in the United States, Italy and Spain provided acute and convalescent COVID-19 samples. PBMCs, B-cell-depleted T cells, or T cells were the source of the cDNA or gDNA that made up the material.

V gave up 7 bases and J gave up 1 base, with 18 bases separating them. This CDR3 comprises 16 residues. Looked up from germline, CDR1 is SNHLY and CDR2 is FYNNEI. Original data processing: Amplification of reference gene primers was used by the study to estimate nucleated cell counts. TCRdb's table, derived via immunoSEQ multiplex PCR, lists solely in-frame clones and lacks some. V and J calls and clone size come straight from that table; D and trimming were deduced from the DNA. The sample has 80,000 to 100,000 clones, about 80% seen once; the top ten hold around 17%. Sequenced input: peripheral blood. This receptor was obtained from a human donor in a cohort sampled during active COVID-19. This chain links TRBV2 with TRBJ2-3, with a weak D call TRBD2 (5 bases). The CDR3 sequence: CASTSVSPGGTDTQYF. The CDR3 DNA sequence: TGTGCCAGCACGAGCGTAAGCCCCGGGGGCACAGATACGCAGTATTTT.